This is a list of T cell receptor beta chains from one sample in a study of control samples from healthy donors and cancer patients. Sequenced by immunoSEQ multiplex PCR; TCRdb stores in-frame clones only, minus some. The profile covers about 150,000 clones, with about 94% appearing a single time and around 6.2% taken by the ten largest. The sequenced sample consisted of blood. These receptors were collected from a man aged 35 to 55 in good health. Both conserved end residues are part of each CDR3. Each record gives: clone size, D gene, J gene, V gene, CDR3 protein, CDR3 DNA. D genes are given only for firm matches. Size tells how often a clone was seen (once, few, many) or the class of an expanded clone, and some rows leave it out.

size: -; D: -; J: TRBJ2-3; V: TRBV6-1; CDR3: CASSEAPQNTDTQYF; DNA: TGTGCCAGCAGTGAAGCGCCACAGAACACAGATACGCAGTATTTT
size: -; D: TRBD1; J: TRBJ1-2; V: TRBV7-9; CDR3: CASSVTGQPPGYTF; DNA: TGTGCCAGCAGCGTCACGGGACAGCCGCCGGGCTACACCTTC
size: -; D: -; J: TRBJ1-5; V: TRBV12-3/TRBV12-4; CDR3: CASSKGRGGPQHF; DNA: TGTGCCAGCAGTAAAGGGAGAGGGGGGCCCCAGCATTTT
size: -; D: -; J: TRBJ1-3; V: TRBV2; CDR3: CASSGTVRSYTIYF; DNA: TGTGCCAGCAGTGGGACAGTACGTTCGTACACCATATATTTT
size: -; D: TRBD1; J: TRBJ2-2; V: TRBV7-8; CDR3: CASSFRDSGGELFF; DNA: TGTGCCAGCAGCTTCCGGGACAGTGGCGGGGAGCTGTTTTTT
size: -; D: TRBD1; J: TRBJ1-1; V: TRBV28; CDR3: CACSQTRGLVGTEAFF; DNA: TGTGCCTGCAGCCAAACCAGGGGGCTGGTGGGCACTGAAGCTTTCTTT
size: -; D: -; J: TRBJ2-1; V: TRBV6-5; CDR3: CASSQTNPTYNEQFF; DNA: TGTGCCAGCAGTCAGACTAACCCTACATACAATGAGCAGTTCTTC
size: -; D: -; J: TRBJ1-6; V: TRBV6-5; CDR3: CASRRGGNSPLHF; DNA: TGTGCCAGCAGGAGAGGCGGGAATTCACCCCTCCACTTT
size: -; D: -; J: TRBJ2-2; V: TRBV12-3/TRBV12-4; CDR3: CASSPLGELFF; DNA: TGTGCCAGCAGTCCCTTGGGGGAGCTGTTTTTT
size: -; D: -; J: TRBJ1-3; V: TRBV19; CDR3: CASSGLQGNSGNTIYF; DNA: TGTGCCAGTAGCGGGCTTCAGGGAAACTCTGGAAACACCATATATTTT
size: -; D: TRBD1; J: TRBJ1-1; V: TRBV29-1; CDR3: CSVEGAGVNTEAFF; DNA: TGCAGCGTCGAGGGGGCGGGGGTGAACACTGAAGCTTTCTTT
size: once; D: -; J: TRBJ2-7; V: TRBV6-5; CDR3: CASSYSIRDSYEQYF; DNA: TGTGCCAGCAGTTACTCCATACGGGACTCCTACGAGCAGTACTTC
size: -; D: TRBD1; J: TRBJ1-2; V: TRBV4-1; CDR3: CASSQVGQGYGYTF; DNA: TGCGCCAGCAGCCAAGTTGGACAGGGCTATGGCTACACCTTC
size: -; D: -; J: TRBJ2-1; V: TRBV19; CDR3: CASSIERLVAEQFF; DNA: TGTGCCAGTAGTATAGAACGACTAGTAGCTGAGCAGTTCTTC
size: -; D: TRBD1; J: TRBJ1-6; V: TRBV6-5; CDR3: CASSQRTGNNSPLHF; DNA: TGTGCCAGCAGTCAGAGGACAGGGAATAATTCACCCCTCCACTTT
size: -; D: -; J: TRBJ1-2; V: TRBV7-2; CDR3: CASSLGPGSNSGGYTF; DNA: TGTGCCAGCAGCTTAGGTCCAGGATCTAACTCAGGGGGCTACACCTTC
size: few; D: -; J: TRBJ2-7; V: TRBV9; CDR3: CASSVASSYEQYF; DNA: TGTGCCAGCAGCGTAGCTAGCTCCTACGAGCAGTACTTC
size: -; D: -; J: TRBJ1-2; V: TRBV4-3; CDR3: CASSQGRTNYGYTF; DNA: TGCGCCAGCAGCCAGGGAAGGACTAACTATGGCTACACCTTC
size: -; D: -; J: TRBJ2-1; V: TRBV4-3; CDR3: CASSQQYRGRGNEQFF; DNA: TGCGCCAGCAGCCAACAATACAGGGGTCGGGGGAATGAGCAGTTCTTC
size: once; D: TRBD1; J: TRBJ2-3; V: TRBV7-8; CDR3: CASPGQGTDTQYF; DNA: TGTGCCAGCCCGGGACAGGGCACAGATACGCAGTATTTT
size: -; D: TRBD1; J: TRBJ1-3; V: TRBV7-9; CDR3: CASSTRTGPISGNTIYF; DNA: TGTGCCAGCAGCACCCGGACAGGGCCCATCTCTGGAAACACCATATATTTT
size: -; D: -; J: TRBJ2-2; V: TRBV28; CDR3: CASSPPGVGELFF; DNA: TGTGCCAGCAGTCCCCCTGGGGTCGGGGAGCTGTTTTTT
size: -; D: TRBD2; J: TRBJ2-5; V: TRBV28; CDR3: CASSLGLAGGPSQETQYF; DNA: TGTGCCAGCAGTCTGGGACTAGCGGGGGGCCCTTCCCAAGAGACCCAGTACTTC
size: -; D: TRBD2; J: TRBJ2-5; V: TRBV12-5; CDR3: CASGLTSGGVQETQYF; DNA: TGTGCTAGTGGTCTCACTAGCGGGGGGGTACAAGAGACCCAGTACTTC
size: -; D: TRBD2; J: TRBJ2-2; V: TRBV6-5; CDR3: CATPKGGRRTGELFF; DNA: TGTGCCACCCCTAAGGGAGGGCGGCGTACCGGGGAGCTGTTTTTT
size: -; D: TRBD1; J: TRBJ1-1; V: TRBV27; CDR3: CASSPRGQGGTEAFF; DNA: TGTGCCAGCAGTCCCCGGGGACAGGGAGGCACTGAAGCTTTCTTT
size: -; D: -; J: TRBJ1-1; V: TRBV11-2; CDR3: CASSTRTLPNTEAFF; DNA: TGTGCCAGCAGCACACGGACACTCCCGAACACTGAAGCTTTCTTT
size: -; D: TRBD1; J: TRBJ1-2; V: TRBV19; CDR3: CASSALGTGPNGYTF; DNA: TGTGCCAGTAGTGCACTCGGGACAGGCCCCAATGGCTACACCTTC
size: -; D: TRBD1; J: TRBJ1-5; V: TRBV18; CDR3: CASSRAGQGNQPQHF; DNA: TGTGCCAGCTCACGAGCGGGACAGGGGAATCAGCCCCAGCATTTT
size: -; D: TRBD2; J: TRBJ2-1; V: TRBV25-1; CDR3: CASSELAGVNEQFF; DNA: TGTGCCAGCAGTGAACTAGCGGGGGTCAATGAGCAGTTCTTC
size: -; D: -; J: TRBJ2-1; V: TRBV9; CDR3: CASSVEGSPNEQFF; DNA: TGTGCCAGCAGCGTAGAAGGCTCGCCCAATGAGCAGTTCTTC
size: -; D: -; J: TRBJ1-5; V: TRBV4-1; CDR3: CASSPVPGGQPQHF; DNA: TGCGCCAGCAGCCCTGTCCCGGGGGGCCAGCCCCAGCATTTT
size: -; D: -; J: TRBJ1-6; V: TRBV4-2; CDR3: CASSESVSSYNSPLHF; DNA: TGTGCCAGCAGCGAATCAGTGAGCTCCTATAATTCACCCCTCCACTTT
size: -; D: -; J: TRBJ1-2; V: TRBV7-9; CDR3: CASSPHLDSTDGYTF; DNA: TGTGCCAGCAGCCCTCACCTGGATAGTACAGACGGCTACACCTTC
size: -; D: -; J: TRBJ2-7; V: TRBV6-6; CDR3: CASSYLLTGNVHEQYF; DNA: TGTGCCAGCAGTTACCTCCTAACAGGGAATGTTCACGAGCAGTACTTC
size: -; D: TRBD1; J: TRBJ1-2; V: TRBV19; CDR3: CASRNQGGTGGGYTF; DNA: TGTGCCAGTAGAAACCAAGGGGGGACAGGCGGAGGCTACACCTTC
size: -; D: TRBD1; J: TRBJ2-5; V: TRBV9; CDR3: CASSAPGTGLETQYF; DNA: TGTGCCAGCAGCGCCCCCGGGACAGGGTTAGAGACCCAGTACTTC
size: -; D: -; J: TRBJ1-1; V: TRBV7-9; CDR3: CASSPRRGAGALDTEAFF; DNA: TGTGCCAGCAGCCCCCGCCGGGGCGCAGGGGCCTTGGACACTGAAGCTTTCTTT
size: -; D: -; J: TRBJ2-3; V: TRBV29-1; CDR3: CSVGGIVTDTQYF; DNA: TGCAGCGTAGGGGGGATTGTCACAGATACGCAGTATTTT
size: -; D: -; J: TRBJ2-1; V: TRBV19; CDR3: CASSIRNEQFF; DNA: TGTGCCAGTAGTATTCGGAATGAGCAGTTCTTC
size: -; D: -; J: TRBJ1-4; V: TRBV6-5; CDR3: CASSYQQATNEKLFF; DNA: TGTGCCAGCAGTTACCAACAGGCAACTAATGAAAAACTGTTTTTT
size: -; D: -; J: TRBJ2-7; V: TRBV10-1; CDR3: CASSDGQGVGEQYF; DNA: TGCGCCAGCAGTGACGGGCAGGGAGTTGGCGAGCAGTACTTC
size: -; D: TRBD1; J: TRBJ1-3; V: TRBV4-3; CDR3: CASSRYRGQGNTIYF; DNA: TGCGCCAGCAGCCGCTACAGGGGGCAGGGAAACACCATATATTTT
size: -; D: TRBD1; J: TRBJ1-1; V: TRBV9; CDR3: CASSVEDRLRTEAFF; DNA: TGTGCCAGCAGCGTAGAGGACAGGCTTCGCACTGAAGCTTTCTTT
size: -; D: -; J: TRBJ2-3; V: TRBV2; CDR3: CASSRDLMITDTQYF; DNA: TGTGCCAGCAGCCGGGACTTGATGATCACAGATACGCAGTATTTT
size: once; D: -; J: TRBJ2-2; V: TRBV24-1; CDR3: CATSESSAGELFF; DNA: TGTGCCACCAGTGAGTCTAGTGCCGGGGAGCTGTTTTTT
size: -; D: -; J: TRBJ2-3; V: TRBV20-1; CDR3: CSASGDITDTQYF; DNA: TGCAGTGCTAGTGGGGACATCACAGATACGCAGTATTTT
size: -; D: TRBD1; J: TRBJ1-4; V: TRBV9; CDR3: CASSGGQDPRGKLFF; DNA: TGTGCCAGCAGCGGAGGACAGGATCCTCGAGGAAAACTGTTTTTT
size: -; D: -; J: TRBJ1-1; V: TRBV28; CDR3: CASSLWATEAFF; DNA: TGTGCCAGCAGCCTTTGGGCCACTGAAGCTTTCTTT
size: -; D: TRBD1; J: TRBJ2-1; V: TRBV2; CDR3: CASTGTDSYNEQFF; DNA: TGTGCCAGCACCGGGACAGACTCCTACAATGAGCAGTTCTTC
size: -; D: -; J: TRBJ1-5; V: TRBV7-2; CDR3: CASSLWQGVYQPQHF; DNA: TGTGCCAGCAGCTTATGGCAGGGTGTTTATCAGCCCCAGCATTTT
size: -; D: -; J: TRBJ1-6; V: TRBV27; CDR3: CASSFGLGSPLHF; DNA: TGTGCCAGCAGTTTCGGTCTAGGGTCACCCCTCCACTTT
size: once; D: TRBD2; J: TRBJ2-7; V: TRBV9; CDR3: CASSPWGLANNHEQYF; DNA: TGTGCCAGCAGCCCCTGGGGACTAGCGAATAACCACGAGCAGTACTTC
size: once; D: -; J: TRBJ2-7; V: TRBV29-1; CDR3: CSVVYGSYEQYF; DNA: TGCAGCGTTGTGTACGGTTCCTACGAGCAGTACTTC
size: -; D: -; J: TRBJ1-2; V: TRBV30; CDR3: CAWSEGRYGYTF; DNA: TGTGCCTGGAGTGAGGGCCGCTATGGCTACACCTTC
size: -; D: TRBD1; J: TRBJ1-5; V: TRBV6-1; CDR3: CASSEYGRRGRHDQPQHF; DNA: TGTGCCAGCAGTGAATACGGGCGTAGGGGGCGTCACGATCAGCCCCAGCATTTT